The clone carrying this TCR beta chain was seen a few times. The sample belongs to a study of blood T cell repertoires in COVID-19. Study-wide context: From the United States, Italy and Spain came samples of acute and convalescent COVID-19. The cDNA or gDNA used as material had been derived from T cells, B-cell-depleted T cells, or PBMCs.

How the authors handled the data: From reference gene primer amplification, estimates of nucleated cell counts were derived. Produced via immunoSEQ multiplex PCR; TCRdb's table is partial and in-frame only. V, J and clone size are those of that table, while D and trimming were read from the DNA. Of tens of thousands of clones detected, about 88% appear once; the ten largest clones hold approximately 15%. The TCR was taken from a human donor in a cohort sampled during active COVID-19. The material sequenced was peripheral blood.

CDR3 bases: TGTGCCAGCAGCTCAAGGGACAGGGTTGGGGGGGAGCTGTTTTTT. This codes for CASSSRDRVGGELFF. The V and J genes are TRBV5-4 and TRBJ2-2; 9 bases align to TRBD1. Germline V gene data show CDR1 as SGHNT and CDR2 as YYREEE (reference sequence). The CDR3 has 15 amino acids. V was clipped by 3 bases and J by 8 bases; unmatched bases: 8. Full variable domain (remainder filled in from reference TRBV5-4 and TRBJ2-2): ETGVTQSPTHLIKTRGQQVTLRCSSQSGHNTVSWYQQALGQGPQFIFQYYREEENGRGNFPPRFSGLQFPNYSSELNVNALELDDSALYLCASSSRDRVGGELFFGEGSRLTVL.